The 20 T cell receptor beta chains below were found in one sample sequenced in a study of CD8 T cells in Susac syndrome. RNA totalling about 0.5 to 1 ug underwent reverse transcription with random hexamers. From the immunoSEQ multiplex PCR reads, TCRdb called clonotypes with MiXCR, one entry per CDR3 protein. The sample yields 160,000 or so distinct CDR3 sequences, around 95% seen once. Sequences were obtained from CD4+ T cells from PBMCs. The receptor set was obtained from a human donor in good health.

This chain connects TRBV27 to TRBJ1-1; D is possibly TRBD1 (6 bases). V was cut by 5 bases and J by 5 bases, with 15 bases left in between. CDR1 is MNHEY, CDR2 SMNVEV, per germline (reference sequence). The CDR3 covers 14 residues. CDR3 nucleotides: TGTGCCAGCAGTACGAACAGGGAGGGGACTGAAGCTTTCTTT. It yields the protein CASSTNREGTEAFF.

The chain uses TRBV15 and TRBJ1-2; 9 bases align to TRBD1. The CDR3 runs to 16 residues. V gave up 0 bases and J gave up 8 bases; unmatched junction bases: 10. Germline V gives CDR1 LNHNV, CDR2 YYDKDF (reference sequence). CDR3 region: CATSRDLRRTGAGYTF. For the CDR3, the DNA is TGTGCCACCAGCAGAGATCTTAGGAGGACAGGGGCCGGCTACACCTTC. Using reference TRBV15 and TRBJ1-2 for the parts outside the CDR3, the full variable domain is DAMVIQNPRYQVTQFGKPVTLSCSQTLNHNVMYWYQQKSSQAPKLLFHYYDKDFNNEADTPDNFQSRRPNTSFCFLDIRSPGLGDTAMYLCATSRDLRRTGAGYTFGSGTRLTVV.

The chain combines TRBV29-1 with TRBJ2-5, with a weak D call TRBD1 (7 bases). The ends were cut back, 8 bases at V and 0 bases at J, with 16 bases in the middle. The CDR3 sequence is 14 residues long. Germline V gene lookup returns CDR1 SQVTM and CDR2 ANQGSEA. CDR3 bases: TGCAGCTCCTTTGGGGGGACAGACCAAGAGACCCAGTACTTC. This codes for CSSFGGTDQETQYF.

This chain uses TRBV6-6 with TRBJ2-7, with 7 bases identical to TRBD1. J was trimmed by 5 bases and V by 4 bases; bases with no gene match: 8. CDR3 length equals 14 residues. The germline gives CDR1 MNHNY, CDR2 SVGAGI (reference sequence). The CDR3 DNA follows: TGTGCCAGCAGTTCCAATGACAGGGTGGACGAGCAGTACTTC. Amino acids: CASSSNDRVDEQYF.

This rearrangement joins TRBV20-1 to TRBJ1-5; possible D gene TRBD1, 6 bases. V was shortened by 2 bases and J by 2 bases, with 7 bases between the two germline ends. The CDR3 contains 13 residues. Germline V gene lookup returns CDR1 DFQATT and CDR2 SNEGSKA (reference sequence). In DNA form, the CDR3 reads TGCAGTGCTAGAAGGGGGGGCAATCAGCCCCAGCATTTT. This encodes CSARRGGNQPQHF.

The CDR3 bases are TGCAGCATGAGAAGCGGGGGGGGGAGTGAGCAGTTCTTC. Translation: CSMRSGGGSEQFF. The J gene is TRBJ2-1, the V gene TRBV20-1, with TRBD2 identical over 10 bases. This CDR3 contains 13 residues. Germline V gene data show CDR1 as DFQATT and CDR2 as SNEGSKA (reference sequence).

The chain uses TRBV5-1 and TRBJ2-2; the D gene is possibly TRBD1 (5 bases). V dropped 4 bases and J dropped 0 bases, with 10 bases sitting between them. The germline gives CDR1 SGHRS, CDR2 YFSETQ. The length of the CDR3 is 15 residues. This chain's CDR3 is CASSIDRANTGELFF. CDR3 in DNA: TGCGCCAGCAGCATCGACAGAGCGAACACCGGGGAGCTGTTTTTT. Combining the CDR3 with reference TRBV5-1 and TRBJ2-2 gives the whole variable domain KAGVTQTPRYLIKTRGQQVTLSCSPISGHRSVSWYQQTPGQGLQFLFEYFSETQRNKGNFPGRFSGRQFSNSRSEMNVSTLELGDSALYLCASSIDRANTGELFFGEGSRLTVL.

A single count supports this clonotype. The chain joins TRBV6-2 or TRBV6-3 to TRBJ2-6; D unresolved. The CDR3 runs to 16 residues. Trimming cost V 1 base and J 2 bases, with 9 bases left between them. From germline, CDR1 is MNHEY and CDR2 SVGEGT. The CDR3 DNA reads TGTGCCAGCAGTTACTGGCAGTCCGCTGGGGCCAACGTCCTGACTTTC. This sequence encodes CASSYWQSAGANVLTF.

The V gene is TRBV3-1, the J gene TRBJ1-1; D might be TRBD1 (5 bases). Between the trimmed V and J ends, which lost 3 bases and 7 bases, there was a span of 12 bases. Looked up from germline, CDR1 is LGHDT and CDR2 is YNNKEL (reference sequence). CDR3 size: 13 residues. Written as DNA, the CDR3 is TGTGCCAGCAGCCAGAGACAGACCCTTGAAGCTTTCTTT. It specifies CASSQRQTLEAFF. Complete variable domain (other parts from reference TRBV3-1 and TRBJ1-1): DTAVSQTPKYLVTQMGNDKSIKCEQNLGHDTMYWYKQDSKKFLKIMFSYNNKELIINETVPNRFSPKSPDKAHLNLHINSLELGDSAVYFCASSQRQTLEAFFGQGTRLTVV.

CDR3 amino acids: CSARLDRVDGYTF. The CDR3, as DNA: TGCAGTGCCCGCTTGGACAGGGTAGATGGCTACACCTTC. The chain links TRBV20-1 to TRBJ1-2, with 8 bases that match TRBD1. The CDR3 contains 13 residues. The V gene end was trimmed by 6 bases and the J gene end by 6 bases; junction bases not matched to a gene: 9. Per the germline V gene, CDR1 is DFQATT and CDR2 is SNEGSKA (reference sequence).

The rearrangement joins TRBV6-6 to TRBJ1-2, with D unclear. With 3 bases removed from V and 3 bases from J, the gap between germline ends came to 11 bases. Germline-derived CDR1 and CDR2 are MNHNY and SVGAGI (reference sequence). This CDR3 is built from 14 residues. The CDR3 sequence: CASSYKGLDYGYTF. DNA of the CDR3: TGTGCCAGCAGTTATAAGGGTTTGGACTATGGCTACACCTTC.

CDR3: CASSLAGDTEAFF. Written as DNA, the CDR3 is TGTGCCAGCTCACTGGCAGGGGACACTGAAGCTTTCTTT. The rearrangement joins TRBV18 to TRBJ1-1, with a tentative D call TRBD1 (6 bases). The V gene's germline CDR1 is KGHSH and CDR2 LQKENI. The V end lost 4 bases, the J end lost 3 bases, and 9 bases lay between the germline ends. The CDR3 has 13 residues.

The chain carries TRBV5-1 and TRBJ2-7; a possible D gene is TRBD1 (6 bases). CDR1 and CDR2 from the germline V gene are SGHRS and YFSETQ. V was pared by 7 bases and J by 3 bases, with 11 bases between. The CDR3 length is 12 residues. The CDR3 loop is CASGDKDYEQYF. CDR3 DNA sequence: TGCGCCAGCGGGGACAAGGACTACGAGCAGTACTTC.

The chain uses TRBV4-2 and TRBJ2-1; 12 positions match TRBD2. CDR3 length: 19 residues. Germline V gene lookup returns CDR1 LGHNA and CDR2 YNFKEQ. V gave up 1 base and J gave up 0 bases; unmatched junction bases: 7. The CDR3 DNA is TGTGCCAGCAGCCAAGGGGGACTAGCGGGCGCTAGCTCCTACAATGAGCAGTTCTTC. Translated, it gives CASSQGGLAGASSYNEQFF.

The rearrangement uses TRBV29-1 and TRBJ1-2; D might be TRBD1 (6 bases). V was pared by 7 bases and J by 0 bases, with 15 bases between. The CDR3 consists of 14 residues. From germline, CDR1 is SQVTM and CDR2 ANQGSEA. CDR3 coding DNA: TGCAGCGCCGCCCACAGGGATTCTAACTATGGCTACACCTTC. As protein: CSAAHRDSNYGYTF.

The J gene is TRBJ2-1, the V gene TRBV24-1, with 8 bases lining up with TRBD1. Unmatched junction bases numbered 8, after V lost 4 bases and J lost 7 bases. The CDR3 consists of 15 residues. CDR1 and CDR2 from the germline V gene are KGHDR and SFDVKD. CDR3 in DNA: TGTGCCACCAGTGAAGGACAGGGAACATGGAATGAGCAGTTCTTC. This gives the protein CATSEGQGTWNEQFF.

The gene calls are TRBV6-5 and TRBJ2-7; D ambiguous. Germline assignment: CDR1 MNHEY and CDR2 SVGAGI. V gave up 6 bases and J gave up 5 bases, with 17 bases separating them. The CDR3 contains 14 residues. The CDR3 coding sequence is TGTGCCAGCAGGTCCCCAGGTCTGAAGGACGAGCAGTACTTC. Protein product: CASRSPGLKDEQYF.

The V call is TRBV19, the J call TRBJ1-6; possible D gene TRBD1, 5 bases. In germline, CDR1 is LNHDA, CDR2 SQIVND (reference sequence). The V end was cut by 5 bases, the J end by 6 bases, with 14 bases between. The CDR3 totals 15 residues. The CDR3, as DNA: TGTGCCAGTAGTGGTCAGACAGCTACTAATTCACCCCTCCACTTT. As protein: CASSGQTATNSPLHF. Supplemented by reference TRBV19 and TRBJ1-6, the full variable domain reads DGGITQSPKYLFRKEGQNVTLSCEQNLNHDAMYWYRQDPGQGLRLIYYSQIVNDFQKGDIAEGYSVSREKKESFPLTVTSAQKNPTAFYLCASSGQTATNSPLHFGNGTRLTVT.

This chain links TRBV19 with TRBJ1-1, with D unresolved. Germline-derived CDR1 and CDR2 are LNHDA and SQIVND (reference sequence). CDR3 length: 11 amino acids. V was pared by 6 bases and J by 5 bases, with 7 bases between. CDR3: CASRKGTEAFF. In nucleotides, the CDR3 is TGTGCCAGTAGGAAAGGTACTGAAGCTTTCTTT.

The rearrangement links TRBV29-1 to TRBJ2-5, with 9 bases matching TRBD1. The CDR3 is 13 residues long. The trim removed 5 bases at V and 5 bases at J, leaving 6 bases unmatched. CDR1 and CDR2 (germline): SQVTM, ANQGSEA. This CDR3 reads CSVYRDRDETQYF. In nucleotides, the CDR3 is TGCAGCGTTTACCGGGACAGGGATGAGACCCAGTACTTC. The full variable domain, rest sourced from reference TRBV29-1 and TRBJ2-5, is SAVISQKPSRDICQRGTSLTIQCQVDSQVTMMFWYRQQPGQSLTLIATANQGSEATYESGFVIDKFPISRPNLTFSTLTVSNMSPEDSSIYLCSVYRDRDETQYFGPGTRLLVL.